This TCR beta chain was identified during a study of T cell responses to AZD1222 COVID-19 vaccine. Across the study: Second doses that came at about 4 or about 12 weeks were put together.

The CDR3 runs to 17 residues. Germline V gene sequence: CDR1 SGHRS, CDR2 YFSETQ. V gave up 5 bases and J gave up 8 bases, with 28 bases separating them. On this clone: As yet, its antigen is unknown.

Study-wide results and limits: The number of AZD1222 recipients seropositive at baseline was only 6 or 7. Across the whole spike, CD4 TCRs peaked at regions 160-218 and 743-854.

Assay used: immunoSEQ multiplex PCR; TCRdb lists only in-frame clones, some missing. The table records around 130,000 clones, 80% to 95% of them present only once. The sequence was obtained from an adult in good health. The sequencing here drew on peripheral blood, taken on day 0 of AZD1222 vaccination. V is TRBV5-1 and J is TRBJ1-2; no clear D gene. CDR3 nucleotide sequence: TGCGCCAGCAGGAGGCTGGTCTCGGGGTCCCCTGAAATGGGCTACACCTTC. Translated: CASRRLVSGSPEMGYTF.